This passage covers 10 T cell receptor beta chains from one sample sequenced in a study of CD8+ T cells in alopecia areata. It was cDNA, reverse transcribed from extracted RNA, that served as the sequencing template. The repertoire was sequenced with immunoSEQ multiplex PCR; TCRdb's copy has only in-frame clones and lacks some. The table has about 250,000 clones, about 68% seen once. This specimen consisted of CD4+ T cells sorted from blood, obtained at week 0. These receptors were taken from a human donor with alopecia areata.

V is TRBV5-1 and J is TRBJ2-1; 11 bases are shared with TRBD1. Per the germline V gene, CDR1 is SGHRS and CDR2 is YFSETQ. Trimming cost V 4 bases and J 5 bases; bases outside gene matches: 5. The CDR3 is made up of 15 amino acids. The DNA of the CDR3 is TGCGCCAGCAGCGGACAGGGGGCAAGAGACAATGAGCAGTTCTTC. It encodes CASSGQGARDNEQFF.

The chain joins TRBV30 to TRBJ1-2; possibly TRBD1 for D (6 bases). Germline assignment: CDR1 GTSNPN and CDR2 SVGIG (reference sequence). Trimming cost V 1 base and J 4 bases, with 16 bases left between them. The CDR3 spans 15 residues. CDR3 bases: TGTGCCTGGAGTGCACTTCTGAGACAGGCCTATGGCTACACCTTC. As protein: CAWSALLRQAYGYTF.

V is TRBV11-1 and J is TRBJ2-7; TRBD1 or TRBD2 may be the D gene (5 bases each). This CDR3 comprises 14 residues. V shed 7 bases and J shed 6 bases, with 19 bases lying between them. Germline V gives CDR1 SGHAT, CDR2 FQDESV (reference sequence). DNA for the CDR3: TGTGCCAGCACCGACGGGACCAGCAATTTCGAGCAGTACTTC. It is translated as CASTDGTSNFEQYF.

Here the CDR3 DNA reads TGTGCCAGCAGTACCAGGGCCGAGGATGAGCAGTTCTTC. This gives the protein CASSTRAEDEQFF. The rearrangement joins TRBV27 to TRBJ2-1; tentatively, D is TRBD1 (5 bases). Germline V CDR1 and CDR2: MNHEY, SMNVEV (reference sequence). Trimming took 5 bases from V and 8 from J, leaving 13 bases between them. This CDR3 is 13 amino acids long.

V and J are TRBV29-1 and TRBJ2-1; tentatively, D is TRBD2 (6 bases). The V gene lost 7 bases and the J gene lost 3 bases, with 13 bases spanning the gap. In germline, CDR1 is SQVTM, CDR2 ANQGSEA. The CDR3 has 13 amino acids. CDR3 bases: TGCAGCGCCGGGACTCCGTACTACAATGAGCAGTTCTTC. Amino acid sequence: CSAGTPYYNEQFF.

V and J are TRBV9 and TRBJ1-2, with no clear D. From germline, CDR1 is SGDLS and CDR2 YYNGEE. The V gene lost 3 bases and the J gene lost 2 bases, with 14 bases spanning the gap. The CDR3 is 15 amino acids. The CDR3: CASSGHPRRNYGYTF. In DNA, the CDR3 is TGTGCCAGCAGCGGACACCCCCGCAGAAACTATGGCTACACCTTC.

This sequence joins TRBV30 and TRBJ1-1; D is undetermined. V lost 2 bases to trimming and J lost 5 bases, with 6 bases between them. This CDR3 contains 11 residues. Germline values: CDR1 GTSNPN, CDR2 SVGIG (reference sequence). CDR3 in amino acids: CAWSMGTEAFF. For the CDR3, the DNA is TGTGCCTGGAGTATGGGGACTGAAGCTTTCTTT.

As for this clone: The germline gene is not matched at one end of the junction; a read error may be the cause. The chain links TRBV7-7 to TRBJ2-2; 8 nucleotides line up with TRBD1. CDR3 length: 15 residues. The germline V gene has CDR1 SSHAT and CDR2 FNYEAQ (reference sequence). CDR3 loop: CASRPGQGYSGELFF. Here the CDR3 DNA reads TGTGCTAGCAGACCTGGACAGGGATATTCCGGGGAGCTGTTTTTT.

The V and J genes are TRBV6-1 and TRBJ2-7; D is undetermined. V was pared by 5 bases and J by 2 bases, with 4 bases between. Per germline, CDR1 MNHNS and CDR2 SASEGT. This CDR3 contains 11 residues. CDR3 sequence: CASSYAYEQYF. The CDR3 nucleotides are TGTGCCAGCAGTTACGCCTACGAGCAGTACTTC.

CDR3 bases: TGCAGCGTTGAGGTTATACAGGGGAAAGCTTTCTTT. This translates into CSVEVIQGKAFF. The J gene is TRBJ1-1, the V gene TRBV29-1; 7 bases fit TRBD1. From germline, CDR1 is SQVTM and CDR2 ANQGSEA. J lost 9 bases, V lost 3 bases, and 7 bases had no gene match. This CDR3 comprises 12 residues.